The 27 T cell receptor beta chains presented below share a single source sample, sequenced in a study of graft-versus-host responses after intestinal transplantation. Clones were sequenced by immunoSEQ multiplex PCR, and TCRdb holds only the in-frame ones, with some missing. The repertoire holds about 11,000 clones, roughly 31% seen once, with 1.9% in the top ten. Source: alloreactive CD4+ T cells from a mixed lymphocyte reaction culture, taken before transplantation. The subset is: CFSE-low proliferating T cells sorted from approximately 6-day pre-transplant mixed lymphocyte reaction (GvH or HvG direction). All receptors derive from a human patient who was an organ donor for intestinal transplantation.

The genes are TRBV6-1 and TRBJ1-2; weak D call: TRBD1 (6 bases). The V end was cut by 1 base, the J end by 7 bases, with 10 bases between. CDR3 size: 13 residues. Per germline, CDR1 MNHNS and CDR2 SASEGT. Here the CDR3 DNA reads TGTGCCAGCAGTGAAGTAGGGGGAGCTGGCTACACCTTC. Protein product: CASSEVGGAGYTF.

The rearrangement joins TRBV4-2 to TRBJ2-5; 9 bases are shared with TRBD2. The length of the CDR3 is 17 residues. The trim removed 3 bases at V and 5 bases at J, leaving 13 bases unmatched. Germline V gene data show CDR1 as LGHNA and CDR2 as YNFKEQ. For the CDR3, the DNA is TGTGCCAGCAGCCAGGATTTTGGGCGGGGGGGCAAGGAGACCCAGTACTTC. Its protein product is CASSQDFGRGGKETQYF.

CDR3 sequence: CASGQGLAGQETQYF. CDR3 coding DNA: TGTGCCAGCGGTCAGGGACTAGCGGGGCAAGAGACCCAGTACTTC. The V and J genes are TRBV5-4 and TRBJ2-5, with 13 bases fitting TRBD2. With 7 bases clipped from V and 2 bases from J, the junction kept 5 bases outside the gene matches. The CDR3 runs 15 residues. Germline V gene lookup returns CDR1 SGHNT and CDR2 YYREEE (reference sequence).

The genes are TRBV6-6 and TRBJ1-1; tentatively, D is TRBD1 (5 bases). V lost 0 bases and J 1 base, leaving 9 bases between the germline ends. Germline lookup yields CDR1 MNHNY and CDR2 SVGAGI (reference sequence). The CDR3 has 15 residues. CDR3 region: CASSYSWGGNTEAFF. The DNA for the CDR3 is TGTGCCAGCAGTTACTCCTGGGGCGGGAACACTGAAGCTTTCTTT.

This chain links TRBV7-8 with TRBJ2-5; D possibly corresponds to TRBD2 (6 bases). Germline V gene data show CDR1 as SGHVS and CDR2 as FQNEAQ. CDR3 length: 14 amino acids. Trimming took 3 bases from V and 2 from J, leaving 10 bases between them. CDR3: CASSFGGAQETQYF. The DNA for the CDR3 is TGTGCCAGCAGCTTCGGGGGAGCTCAAGAGACCCAGTACTTC. The variable domain in full, completed from reference TRBV7-8 and TRBJ2-5, reads GAGVSQSPRYKVAKRGQDVALRCDPISGHVSLFWYQQALGQGPEFLTYFQNEAQLDKSGLPSDRFFAERPEGSVSTLKIQRTQQEDSAVYLCASSFGGAQETQYFGPGTRLLVL.

The genes are TRBV5-4 and TRBJ2-5; D not resolved. CDR3 length: 12 amino acids. CDR1 and CDR2 from the germline V gene are SGHNT and YYREEE (reference sequence). The V end was cut by 3 bases, the J end by 5 bases, with 8 bases between. CDR3 sequence: CASSYPEETQYF. CDR3 bases: TGTGCCAGCAGCTACCCGGAGGAGACCCAGTACTTC.

This clone appeared a few times. The chain is built from TRBV5-1 and TRBJ1-2, with D possibly matching TRBD1 (5 bases). Germline loops: CDR1 SGHRS, CDR2 YFSETQ. V lost 1 base, J lost 8 bases, and 12 bases lay in between. CDR3 length equals 13 residues. The CDR3 nucleotides are TGCGCCAGCAGCTTGCGGGGGACGGGCGGCTACACCTTC. Translated, it gives CASSLRGTGGYTF. Together with reference TRBV5-1 and TRBJ1-2, the CDR3 gives the full variable domain: KAGVTQTPRYLIKTRGQQVTLSCSPISGHRSVSWYQQTPGQGLQFLFEYFSETQRNKGNFPGRFSGRQFSNSRSEMNVSTLELGDSALYLCASSLRGTGGYTFGSGTRLTVV.

The gene calls are TRBV4-1 and TRBJ1-2; a possible D gene is TRBD1 (5 bases). The CDR3 contains 14 residues. CDR1 and CDR2 from the germline V gene are MGHRA and YSYEKL. V was clipped by 2 bases and J by 4 bases, with 11 bases between them. The CDR3 here is CASSQIGGGYGYTF. The CDR3 DNA follows: TGCGCCAGCAGCCAAATCGGCGGGGGCTATGGCTACACCTTC.

V gene TRBV10-3 combines with J gene TRBJ2-7; D might be TRBD1 (5 bases). CDR3 length: 14 residues. The germline gives CDR1 ENHRY, CDR2 SYGVKD. Trimming took off 0 bases at V and 1 base at J, with 7 bases between the two ends. The CDR3 DNA reads as TGTGCCATCAGTGAGTCGCACAGGTCCTACGAGCAGTACTTC. Translation gives CAISESHRSYEQYF.

The V gene is TRBV4-2, the J gene TRBJ2-3; tentatively, D is TRBD2 (6 bases). Germline lookup yields CDR1 LGHNA and CDR2 YNFKEQ. There are 18 residues in the CDR3. Trimming stripped 0 bases from V and 4 bases from J, with 20 bases between. CDR3 residues: CASSQDVGLVWGSDTQYF. The DNA of the CDR3 is TGTGCCAGCAGCCAAGATGTGGGACTCGTCTGGGGGTCAGATACGCAGTATTTT.

This clone was recorded a few times. The rearrangement uses TRBV5-1 and TRBJ2-7, with a possible D match to TRBD2 (6 bases). CDR1 is SGHRS and CDR2 is YFSETQ in the germline V gene. V lost 5 bases and J lost 0, with 21 bases in between. This CDR3 comprises 17 residues. CDR3: CASSKRGKVWNSYEQYF. As DNA, the CDR3 is TGCGCCAGCAGTAAACGGGGGAAGGTTTGGAACTCCTACGAGCAGTACTTC.

This clone was recorded a few times. V and J are TRBV6-5 and TRBJ1-5; TRBD1 matches at 9 bases. The J segment lost 9 bases and the V segment lost 2 bases, leaving 5 bases of the junction unmatched. Germline CDR1 reads MNHEY; CDR2 reads SVGAGI. The CDR3 has 14 residues. The CDR3 nucleotides read TGTGCCAGCAGTTACCCGGGACAGGGAAGGCCCCAGCATTTT. It yields the protein CASSYPGQGRPQHF.

By proportion, this clone is medium-sized. This chain uses TRBV4-1 with TRBJ2-3; 8 nucleotides line up with TRBD2. The germline gives CDR1 MGHRA, CDR2 YSYEKL. CDR3 length equals 14 residues. V was clipped by 4 bases and J by 4 bases; unmatched bases: 4. The CDR3 spells CASSPRGGADTQYF. In DNA, the CDR3 is TGCGCCAGCAGCCCTCGGGGGGGGGCAGATACGCAGTATTTT.

This clone is labeled medium-sized (0.01 to 0.1%). The V and J genes are TRBV11-3 and TRBJ1-1; tentative D call: TRBD1 (5 bases). Trimming removed 0 bases at V and 4 bases at J, with 6 bases between. The length of the CDR3 is 13 residues. Germline V gene sequence: CDR1 SGHNT, CDR2 YENEEA. The CDR3 sequence is CASSLDQGTEAFF. In DNA form, the CDR3 reads TGTGCCAGCAGCTTAGATCAGGGCACTGAAGCTTTCTTT.

This clone was seen a handful of times. The J gene is TRBJ2-1, the V gene TRBV7-2; 7 bases line up with TRBD2. After removal of 1 base from V and 9 bases from J, the junction contained 3 bases not matched to a gene. Germline assignment: CDR1 SGHTA and CDR2 FQGNSA. This CDR3 is built from 13 residues. The CDR3 loop is CASSLVAGIEQFF. The CDR3 DNA sequence: TGTGCCAGCAGCTTAGTAGCGGGTATTGAGCAGTTCTTC.

The chain uses TRBV29-1 and TRBJ1-1; maybe TRBD1 (5 bases). CDR3 length: 14 residues. From germline, CDR1 is SQVTM and CDR2 ANQGSEA. Trimming left V 1 base short and J 1 base short, with 10 bases between. The CDR3: CSVEGGGSNTEAFF. The CDR3 nucleotides are TGCAGCGTTGAAGGGGGGGGGTCGAACACTGAAGCTTTCTTT.

This clone has more than one count but fewer than ten. J is TRBJ2-7 and V is TRBV18; 12 positions match TRBD2. V gave up 4 bases and J gave up 3 bases; unmatched junction bases: 10. The CDR3 covers 17 residues. Germline V CDR1 and CDR2: KGHSH, LQKENI. CDR3 amino acids: CASSLRATSGGLYEQYF. The CDR3 DNA reads as TGTGCCAGCTCACTCCGCGCGACTAGCGGGGGCCTCTACGAGCAGTACTTC.

The gene calls are TRBV2 and TRBJ2-7, with D possibly TRBD1 on 7 matching bases. Germline assignment: CDR1 SNHLY and CDR2 FYNNEI. CDR3 length: 15 amino acids. V was shortened by 4 bases and J by 3 bases, with 16 bases between the two germline ends. The CDR3 sequence is CASSVVGQGGYEQYF. The CDR3, as DNA: TGTGCCAGCAGTGTGGTTGGTCAGGGGGGCTACGAGCAGTACTTC.

This clone was counted between two and nine times. The chain carries TRBV2 and TRBJ2-5; D may be TRBD1 (6 bases). Trimming removed 4 bases from V and 9 bases from J, with 15 bases in between. The germline V gene has CDR1 SNHLY and CDR2 FYNNEI. The CDR3 extends over 13 amino acids. CDR3 loop: CASSGGLRLAQYF. The CDR3 nucleotides read TGTGCCAGCAGTGGGGGGCTCCGTCTTGCCCAGTACTTC.

The table lists this clone with a few counts. The V call is TRBV10-3, the J call TRBJ2-5; 9 nucleotides line up with TRBD2. The CDR3 has 16 amino acids. After removal of 0 bases from V and 5 bases from J, the junction contained 7 bases not matched to a gene. CDR1 and CDR2 (germline): ENHRY, SYGVKD. The CDR3 sequence is CAISESMGLATETQYF. The CDR3 nucleotides read TGTGCCATCAGTGAGTCCATGGGACTAGCAACTGAGACCCAGTACTTC.

This clone is judged medium-sized. This chain uses TRBV6-1 with TRBJ1-1, with unresolved D. Deletions cut 6 bases from V and 2 bases from J, with 10 bases between. There are 13 residues in the CDR3. From germline, CDR1 is MNHNS and CDR2 SASEGT. CDR3 amino acids: CASRTTYNTEAFF. The CDR3 nucleotides read TGTGCCAGCAGGACTACATACAACACTGAAGCTTTCTTT.

V and J are TRBV7-2 and TRBJ2-3; D remains unclear. Germline CDR1 SGHTA, CDR2 FQGNSA. Deletions cut 3 bases from V and 6 bases from J, with 4 bases between. There are 11 residues in the CDR3. The CDR3 DNA reads as TGTGCCAGCAGCTTTCGTGATACGCAGTATTTT. Translated: CASSFRDTQYF. Full variable domain (missing parts from reference TRBV7-2 and TRBJ2-3): GAGVSQSPSNKVTEKGKDVELRCDPISGHTALYWYRQSLGQGLEFLIYFQGNSAPDKSGLPSDRFSAERTGGSVSTLTIQRTQQEDSAVYLCASSFRDTQYFGPGTRLTVL.

This clone is judged medium-sized (0.01 to 0.1%). The chain couples TRBV10-3 to TRBJ2-7, with TRBD1 matching 8 bases. Losses at the gene ends were 5 bases for V and 6 bases for J; bases not matched to a gene: 12. This CDR3 is built from 15 residues. Germline V lookup: CDR1 ENHRY, CDR2 SYGVKD. In DNA, the CDR3 is TGTGCCATCAGTAACTTAGGCAGGGGGCTCGTCGAGCAGTACTTC. Protein: CAISNLGRGLVEQYF.

The chain uses TRBV5-4 and TRBJ2-2; TRBD2 matches at 12 bases. CDR1 is SGHNT, CDR2 YYREEE, per germline (reference sequence). Trimming took 0 bases from V and 8 from J; bases not matched to a gene: 11. The CDR3 is made up of 18 amino acids. The CDR3, as DNA: TGTGCCAGCAGCTTGGCGGGAACTAGCGGGGGGCGAGGAGGGGAGCTGTTTTTT. Translated: CASSLAGTSGGRGGELFF. The full variable domain, with the rest looked up from reference TRBV5-4 and TRBJ2-2, is ETGVTQSPTHLIKTRGQQVTLRCSSQSGHNTVSWYQQALGQGPQFIFQYYREEENGRGNFPPRFSGLQFPNYSSELNVNALELDDSALYLCASSLAGTSGGRGGELFFGEGSRLTVL.

This clone was found a few times. The chain joins TRBV6-6 to TRBJ1-5; the D gene is possibly TRBD1 (5 bases). Trimming shortened V by 0 bases and J by 1 base, and 10 bases separated the two germline ends. The CDR3 is 16 amino acids. CDR1 MNHNY and CDR2 SVGAGI come from the germline V gene (reference sequence). Written as DNA, the CDR3 is TGTGCCAGCAGTTACTCGAAGGGGTTGAGCAATCAGCCCCAGCATTTT. Translated, it gives CASSYSKGLSNQPQHF.

Within the sample, this clone is medium-sized. This chain uses TRBV5-1 with TRBJ2-7; 7 nucleotides agree with TRBD1. J was trimmed by 3 bases and V by 0 bases; bases with no gene match: 12. CDR1 and CDR2 from the germline V gene are SGHRS and YFSETQ. There are 17 residues in the CDR3. The chain's CDR3 is CASSLVFKGQTFYEQYF. CDR3 nucleotide sequence: TGCGCCAGCAGCTTGGTTTTTAAGGGACAGACCTTCTACGAGCAGTACTTC.

This clone appeared once. This chain connects TRBV6-5 to TRBJ2-3; 9 bases line up with TRBD2. With V trimmed by 0 bases and J by 5 bases, 6 bases remained unmatched. CDR3 length: 16 amino acids. CDR1 and CDR2 (germline): MNHEY, SVGAGI. CDR3 in DNA: TGTGCCAGCAGTTACTCCCGAGCGGGGGGCCGAGATACGCAGTATTTT. Translating gives CASSYSRAGGRDTQYF.